The 7 T cell receptor beta chains presented below share a single source sample, sequenced in a study of beta chain features in type 1 diabetes. The study reverse transcribed the entire isolated RNA, so it sequenced expressed TCRB transcripts. Only in-frame clones appear in the TCRdb table, and some are missing; sequencing was by immunoSEQ multiplex PCR. The sample has approximately 170,000 clones, roughly 8% seen once. Study findings and constraints: Moderate yet significant TCRB CDR3 shortening was seen in Type 1 diabetes patients in all four CD4+ subsets.

Antigens of these TCRs are unknown. Sequenced sample: central memory CD4+ T cells from blood. The receptors shown here come from a man aged 18 to 35 with type 1 diabetes.

V is TRBV27 and J is TRBJ1-4; D might be TRBD1 (6 bases). The CDR3 is made up of 14 amino acids. Deletions cut 9 bases from V and 8 bases from J, with 19 bases between. Germline V gene lookup returns CDR1 MNHEY and CDR2 SMNVEV (reference sequence). The CDR3 sequence is CASRDAQGWEKLFF. The CDR3, as DNA: TGTGCCAGTCGAGATGCACAGGGTTGGGAAAAACTGTTTTTT.

At least ten counts were recorded for this clone. V usage is TRBV13 and J usage is TRBJ2-1; 8 bases map to TRBD2. Trimming took 2 bases from V and 0 from J; bases not matched to a gene: 3. CDR3 length: 16 amino acids. Looked up from germline, CDR1 is PRHDT and CDR2 is FYEKMQ (reference sequence). CDR3 sequence: CASSLLAGRSYNEQFF. Written as DNA, the CDR3 is TGTGCCAGCAGCTTACTAGCGGGTCGCTCCTACAATGAGCAGTTCTTC.

This clone has only a few counts. The rearrangement links TRBV23-1 to TRBJ2-6, with 9 bases lining up with TRBD1. TRBV23-1 is marked as an open reading frame, function uncertain. This CDR3 region has 21 residues. The trim removed 8 bases at V and 2 bases at J, leaving 22 bases unmatched. The DNA of the CDR3 is TGCGCCAGCCGAGCACCGGTACAGGGGGCCTTAGCTGGGGCTGGGGCCAACGTCCTGACTTTC. It translates to CASRAPVQGALAGAGANVLTF.

This clone occurred a few times. The V gene is TRBV28, the J gene TRBJ2-1; 12 bases fit TRBD2. Losses at the gene ends were 7 bases for V and 7 bases for J; bases not matched to a gene: 8. Germline-derived CDR1 and CDR2 are MDHEN and SYDVKM. This CDR3 is 15 amino acids long. The CDR3 region has the DNA TGTGCCAGCACCGGAGGACTAGCGGGACGAAATGAGCAGTTCTTC. It translates to CASTGGLAGRNEQFF.

This clone was counted a few times. The chain employs TRBV11-2 and TRBJ1-3; no clear D. Germline lookup yields CDR1 SGHAT and CDR2 FQNNGV. The CDR3 extends over 15 amino acids. Deletions cut 6 bases from V and 1 base from J, with 13 bases between. DNA for the CDR3: TGTGCCAGCAGGTCGGTGGCGAGGTCTGGAAACACCATATATTTT. Its translation is CASRSVARSGNTIYF. The whole variable domain, remainder taken from reference TRBV11-2 and TRBJ1-3, is EAGVAQSPRYKIIEKRQSVAFWCNPISGHATLYWYQQILGQGPKLLIQFQNNGVVDDSQLPKDRFSAERLKGVDSTLKIQPAKLEDSAVYLCASRSVARSGNTIYFGEGSWLTVV.

V is TRBV9 and J is TRBJ2-2; possibly TRBD1 for D (6 bases). Trimming removed 2 bases at V and 3 bases at J, with 14 bases between. The CDR3 is made up of 16 amino acids. Germline CDR1 and CDR2: SGDLS and YYNGEE. The DNA of the CDR3 is TGTGCCAGCAGCGTTTCTGCAGGGGCGGACACCGGGGAGCTGTTTTTT. Its translation: CASSVSAGADTGELFF.

The V and J genes are TRBV6-1 and TRBJ1-5; weak D call: TRBD1 (5 bases). Germline assignment: CDR1 MNHNS and CDR2 SASEGT. CDR3 length: 16 amino acids. With 4 bases removed from V and 2 bases from J, the gap between germline ends came to 15 bases. This CDR3 is CASSAEWGFGNQPQHF. The CDR3 DNA reads TGTGCCAGCAGTGCAGAATGGGGCTTTGGCAATCAGCCCCAGCATTTT.